This T cell receptor (beta chain) was captured by sequencing in a study of cytotoxic CD8 clonotypes in ibrutinib-treated CLL. Across the study: For this cohort, patients were about a dozen relapsed/refractory and under 16 treatment-naive, while under 18 were IGHV unmutated.

Worth noting for this clone: Its antigen is unidentified.

This CDR3 is 15 amino acids long. Trimming removed 1 base from V and 4 bases from J; junction bases left unmatched: 4. Germline-derived CDR1 and CDR2 are MNHEY and SMNVEV (reference sequence). Some clones are missing from TCRdb's copy, which holds only in-frame ones; the method was immunoSEQ multiplex PCR. Of approximately 84,000 clones in the sample, roughly three quarters are singletons; the top ten hold 4.8%. Notes on the study in general: Starting clonality was above that of age-matched healthy donors and tracked circulating CD8+ T-cell counts.

The TCR sequence derives from a human donor with chronic lymphocytic leukemia. The starting material was PBMCs, obtained after 12 months of ibrutinib treatment. The chain recombines TRBV27 with TRBJ2-5, with 9 bases fitting TRBD1. CDR3 sequence reads: CASSLWGQGGETQYF. CDR3 DNA: TGTGCCAGCAGTTTATGGGGACAGGGAGGAGAGACCCAGTACTTC.